This T cell receptor beta chain stems from a study of CD8+ T cells in alopecia areata. Study in general: Oral tofacitinib (5 to 10 mg twice daily) was administered to treated patients.

This CDR3 is 13 amino acids long. In germline, CDR1 is SQVTM, CDR2 ANQGSEA. The junction had 10 bases not matched to a gene; V was cut back by 8 bases and J by 5 bases. Lesional scalp punch biopsies and peripheral blood were collected from alopecia areata patients. Starting from PBMCs, sorting isolated CD4+ and CD8+ T cells. cDNA prepared by RNA extraction and subsequent reverse transcription served as the template for sequencing. Method: immunoSEQ multiplex PCR; TCRdb's copy keeps in-frame clones and lacks some. The table has 200,000 to 250,000 clones, 50% to 70% seen once. This TCR derives from a human donor with alopecia areata. J is TRBJ2-7 and V is TRBV29-1; TRBD2 matches at 9 bases. The specimen was CD4+ T cells sorted from blood, collected at week 0. CDR3 protein: CSCARTSDNEQYF. DNA of the CDR3: TGCAGCTGCGCGCGGACTAGCGACAACGAGCAGTACTTC.